This TCR beta chain emerged from a study of radiotherapy plus CTLA-4 blockade in lung cancer. General study findings and limits: It was early blood T cell clone dynamics, with interferon-beta, that reportedly best predicted response.

On this clone: Its antigen is unidentified.

The CDR3 totals 17 residues. With 4 bases clipped from V and 0 bases from J, the junction kept 12 bases outside the gene matches. Germline values: CDR1 SGHNT, CDR2 YYREEE (reference sequence). The study treated chemo-refractory metastatic non-small-cell lung cancer patients with focal radiation plus ipilimumab CTLA-4 blockade. Only in-frame clones appear in the TCRdb table, and some are missing; sequencing was by immunoSEQ multiplex PCR. There are roughly 60,000 clones in the sample; less than 85% occur only once, and 2.5% to 3% lies in the top ten. This receptor was taken from a human donor with non-small cell lung cancer who had a complete response to radiotherapy plus ipilimumab. The chain joins TRBV5-4 to TRBJ1-1; TRBD1 aligns across 7 bases. Source: peripheral blood, taken from a patient treated with radiotherapy plus ipilimumab. The CDR3 coding sequence is TGTGCCAGCAGCCGACCCCGGACAGGCGCCATGAACACTGAAGCTTTCTTT. Amino acid sequence: CASSRPRTGAMNTEAFF.